This section outlines one TCR beta chain sequence together with its context. The target antigen is unknown. The gene names given are mouse names. The CDR3 goes on 4 residues after the read ends, and that part is filled in from the germline J gene. This same CDR3 is encoded by further DNA sequences in the sample. Markers used for sorting pooled cutaneous lymph node cells were CD4, CD8alpha, NKG2D, NKG2ACE and others. RNA extraction and reverse transcription yielded cDNA as sequencing template. TCRdb's copy holds only in-frame clones and misses some; the assay was immunoSEQ multiplex PCR. This sample shows more than 250,000 clones and no singletons; about 1.2% rests with the ten largest. This specimen belongs to a study of CD8+ T cells in alopecia areata. Overall study findings and caveats: When scalp samples are sequenced, resident alphabeta T cells of normal skin are also captured.

The germline gives CDR1 NNHNN, CDR2 SYGAGS (reference sequence). This CDR3 region has 14 residues. Sequencing was done on a sample of CD4+ T cells sorted from a lymph node. This sequence joins TRBV13-2 and TRBJ2-1; TRBD1 matches at 9 bases. The receptor was isolated from a C3H/HeJ mouse with alopecia areata. The strain's MHC haplotype is H2-k. CDR3 sequence: CASGDAGTGAEQFF. CDR3 DNA, as far as it was read: TGTGCCAGCGGTGATGCCGGGACAGGGGCT.